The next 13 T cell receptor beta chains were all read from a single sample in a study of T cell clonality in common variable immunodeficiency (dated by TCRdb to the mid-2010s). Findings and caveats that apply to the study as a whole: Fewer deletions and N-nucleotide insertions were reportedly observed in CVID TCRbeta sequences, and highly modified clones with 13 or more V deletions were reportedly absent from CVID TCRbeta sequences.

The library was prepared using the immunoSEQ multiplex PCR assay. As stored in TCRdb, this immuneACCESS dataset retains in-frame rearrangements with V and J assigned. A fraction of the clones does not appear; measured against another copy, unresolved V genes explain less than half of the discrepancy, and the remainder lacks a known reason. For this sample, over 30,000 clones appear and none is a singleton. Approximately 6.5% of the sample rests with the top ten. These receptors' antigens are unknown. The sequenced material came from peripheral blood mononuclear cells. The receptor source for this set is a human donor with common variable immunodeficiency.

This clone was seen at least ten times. CDR3 sequence: CASSSTYRDLSYEQYF. The covered CDR3 bases are TGTGCCAGCAGCTCCACTTACAGGGATCTATCCTACGAG. The J gene is TRBJ2-7, the V gene TRBV7-8, with D perhaps TRBD1 (6 bases). The missing CDR3 end, 3 residues past where the read stops, is filled in from the germline J gene. V was clipped by 4 bases and J by 1 base, with 17 bases between them. The CDR3 runs to 16 residues. CDR1 is SGHVS, CDR2 FQNEAQ, per germline.

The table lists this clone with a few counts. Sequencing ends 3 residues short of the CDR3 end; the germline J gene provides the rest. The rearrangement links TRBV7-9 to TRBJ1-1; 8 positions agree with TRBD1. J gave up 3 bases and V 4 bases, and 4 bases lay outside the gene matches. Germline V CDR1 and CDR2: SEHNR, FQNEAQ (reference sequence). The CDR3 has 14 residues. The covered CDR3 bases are TGTGCCAGCAGCTCAACAGGGGGGGACACTGAA. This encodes CASSSTGGDTE. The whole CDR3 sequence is CASSSTGGDTEAFF.

CDR3 sequence: CASSSGRATDTQYF. Incomplete CDR3 DNA: TGTGCCAGCAGCTCGGGGAGGGCCACAGATACG. The V gene is TRBV11-3, the J gene TRBJ2-3; 7 bases fit TRBD2. The sequenced fragment ends 3 residues before the CDR3 boundary, so the rest is inferred from the germline J gene. In germline, CDR1 is SGHNT, CDR2 YENEEA. The CDR3 has 14 amino acids. The V gene end was trimmed by 4 bases and the J gene end by 2 bases; junction bases not matched to a gene: 3. Complete variable domain (other parts from reference TRBV11-3 and TRBJ2-3): EAGVVQSPRYKIIEKKQPVAFWCNPISGHNTLYWYLQNLGQGPELLIRYENEEAVDDSQLPKDRFSAERLKGVDSTLKIQPAELGDSAVYLCASSSGRATDTQYFGPGTRLTVL.

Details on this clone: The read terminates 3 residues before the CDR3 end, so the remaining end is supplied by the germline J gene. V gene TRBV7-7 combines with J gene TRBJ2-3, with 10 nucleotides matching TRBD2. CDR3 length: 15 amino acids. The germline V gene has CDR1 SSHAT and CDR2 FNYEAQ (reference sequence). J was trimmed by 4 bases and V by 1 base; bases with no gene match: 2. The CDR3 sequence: CASSLGAGGADTQYF. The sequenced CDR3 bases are TGTGCCAGCAGCTTAGGAGCGGGGGGGGCAGATACG.

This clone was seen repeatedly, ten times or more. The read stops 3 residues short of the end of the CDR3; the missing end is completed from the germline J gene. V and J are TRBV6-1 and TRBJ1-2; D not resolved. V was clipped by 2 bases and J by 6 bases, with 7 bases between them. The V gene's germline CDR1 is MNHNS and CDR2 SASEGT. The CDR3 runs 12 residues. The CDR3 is CASSEKQNGYTF. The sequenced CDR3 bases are TGTGCCAGCAGTGAAAAGCAAAATGGC.

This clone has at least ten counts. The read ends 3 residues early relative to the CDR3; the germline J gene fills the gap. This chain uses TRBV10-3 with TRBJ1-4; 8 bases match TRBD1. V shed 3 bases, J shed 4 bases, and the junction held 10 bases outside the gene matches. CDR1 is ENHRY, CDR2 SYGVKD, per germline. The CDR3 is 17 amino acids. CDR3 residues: CAISEKPRGHNNEKLFF. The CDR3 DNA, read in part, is TGTGCCATCAGTGAAAAGCCCAGGGGGCATAATAATGAAAAA.

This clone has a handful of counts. CDR3 sequence reads: CASSFQRQSSYNSPLHF. The sequenced CDR3 bases are TGTGCCAGCAGTTTTCAGCGACAGAGCTCCTATAATTCACCC. The chain uses TRBV6-8 and TRBJ1-6; TRBD1 might be the D (5 bases). Sequencing ends 3 residues short of the CDR3 end; the germline J gene provides the rest. Germline CDR1 and CDR2: MNHGY and SAAAGT. The CDR3 is 17 amino acids. Between the trimmed V and J ends, which lost 4 bases and 0 bases, there was a span of 13 bases.

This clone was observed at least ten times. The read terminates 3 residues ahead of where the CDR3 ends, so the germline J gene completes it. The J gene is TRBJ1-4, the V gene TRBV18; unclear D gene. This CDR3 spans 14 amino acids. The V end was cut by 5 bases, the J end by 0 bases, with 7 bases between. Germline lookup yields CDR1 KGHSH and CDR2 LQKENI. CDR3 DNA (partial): TGTGCCAGCTCATCCAGTGCAACTAATGAAAAA. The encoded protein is CASSSSATNEK. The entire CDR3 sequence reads CASSSSATNEKLFF.

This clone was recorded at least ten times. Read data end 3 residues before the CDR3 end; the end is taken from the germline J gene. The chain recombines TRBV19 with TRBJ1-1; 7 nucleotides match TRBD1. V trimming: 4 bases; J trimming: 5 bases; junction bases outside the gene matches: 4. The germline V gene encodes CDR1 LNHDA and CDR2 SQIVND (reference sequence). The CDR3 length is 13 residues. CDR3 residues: CASSTDRWTEAFF. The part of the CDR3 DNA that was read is TGTGCCAGTAGTACGGACAGGTGGACTGAA.

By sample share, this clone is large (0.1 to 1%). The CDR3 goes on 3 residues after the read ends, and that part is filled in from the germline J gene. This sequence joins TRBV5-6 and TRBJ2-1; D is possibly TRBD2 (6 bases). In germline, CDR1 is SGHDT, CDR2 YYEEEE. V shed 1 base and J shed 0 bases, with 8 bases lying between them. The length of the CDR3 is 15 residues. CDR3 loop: CASSLPGDSYNEQFF. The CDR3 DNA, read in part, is TGTGCCAGCAGCTTGCCGGGGGACTCCTACAATGAG. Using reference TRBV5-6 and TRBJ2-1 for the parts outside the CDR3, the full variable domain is DAGVTQSPTHLIKTRGQQVTLRCSPKSGHDTVSWYQQALGQGPQFIFQYYEEEERQRGNFPDRFSGHQFPNYSSELNVNALLLGDSALYLCASSLPGDSYNEQFFGPGTRLTVL.

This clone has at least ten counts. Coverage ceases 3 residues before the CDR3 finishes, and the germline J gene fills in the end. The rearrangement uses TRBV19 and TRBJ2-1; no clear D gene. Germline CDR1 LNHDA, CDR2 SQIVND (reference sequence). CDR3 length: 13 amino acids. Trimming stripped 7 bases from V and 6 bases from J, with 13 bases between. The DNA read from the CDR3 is TGTGCCAGTAATCCCCTGAGGTCCAATGAG. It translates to CASNPLRSNE. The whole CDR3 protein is CASNPLRSNEQFF.

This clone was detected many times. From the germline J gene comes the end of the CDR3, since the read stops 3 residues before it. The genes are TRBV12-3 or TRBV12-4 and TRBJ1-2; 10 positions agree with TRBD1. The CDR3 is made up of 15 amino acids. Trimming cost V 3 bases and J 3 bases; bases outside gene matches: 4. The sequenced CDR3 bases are TGTGCCAGCAGTTTCCCGGACAGGGGGGACTATGGC. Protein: CASSFPDRGDYG. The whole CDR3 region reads CASSFPDRGDYGYTF.

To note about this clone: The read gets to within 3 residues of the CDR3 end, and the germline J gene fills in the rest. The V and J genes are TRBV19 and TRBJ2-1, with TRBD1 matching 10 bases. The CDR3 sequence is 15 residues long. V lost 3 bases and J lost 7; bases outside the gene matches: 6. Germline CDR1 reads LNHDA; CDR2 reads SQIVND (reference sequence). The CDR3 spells CASSMPGTGVNEQFF. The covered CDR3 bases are TGTGCCAGTAGTATGCCAGGGACAGGGGTGAATGAG.